What follows are 25 T cell receptor beta chains derived from one specimen sequenced in a study of response to subunit inactivated influenza vaccine. MiXCR, run by TCRdb on the RT-PCR reads, gives a single entry per CDR3 protein. The repertoire holds 700,000 to 900,000 distinct CDR3 sequences, with 21% as singletons. The input for sequencing was PBMCs from blood, taken about 5 days after vaccination. The receptors come from a man over 45 who received an inactivated influenza vaccine.

The chain joins TRBV20-1 to TRBJ1-5; D gene uncertain. Germline assignment: CDR1 DFQATT and CDR2 SNEGSKA (reference sequence). V gave up 2 bases and J gave up 5 bases, with 7 bases separating them. The length of the CDR3 is 12 residues. CDR3 coding DNA: TGCAGTGCTAGACGACTGGATCAGCCCCAGCATTTT. Protein product: CSARRLDQPQHF.

The sample holds a few counts of this clonotype. The chain is built from TRBV5-1 and TRBJ2-7; 8 bases are a match to TRBD2. This CDR3 has 17 residues. V lost 0 bases to trimming and J lost 4 bases; unmatched junction nucleotides: 12. Germline lookup yields CDR1 SGHRS and CDR2 YFSETQ. CDR3 region: CASSLALGGGLSYEQYF. CDR3 nucleotides: TGCGCCAGCAGCTTGGCCCTTGGCGGGGGGTTATCTTACGAGCAGTACTTC.

This chain connects TRBV28 to TRBJ2-7; TRBD2 might be the D (5 bases). V was trimmed by 3 bases and J by 4 bases, leaving 7 bases between them. CDR1 is MDHEN and CDR2 is SYDVKM in the germline V gene. This CDR3 is built from 12 residues. The CDR3 here is CASSLTKYEQYF. The CDR3 DNA follows: TGTGCCAGCAGTTTGACTAAGTACGAGCAGTACTTC. The full variable domain, its missing parts supplied by reference TRBV28 and TRBJ2-7, is DVKVTQSSRYLVKRTGEKVFLECVQDMDHENMFWYRQDPGLGLRLIYFSYDVKMKEKGDIPEGYSVSREKKERFSLILESASTNQTSMYLCASSLTKYEQYFGPGTRLTVT.

This chain uses TRBV28 with TRBJ2-3; perhaps D is TRBD1 or TRBD2 (5 bases each). Trimming shortened V by 11 bases and J by 2 bases, and 17 bases separated the two germline ends. The CDR3 has 14 amino acids. Germline CDR1 is MDHEN and CDR2 is SYDVKM. In DNA form, the CDR3 reads TGTGCCGTAAAACCGGGACGCAACACAGATACGCAGTATTTT. This translates into CAVKPGRNTDTQYF.

This clonotype came up a few times. The rearrangement joins TRBV10-3 to TRBJ1-4; D not resolved. Germline assignment: CDR1 ENHRY and CDR2 SYGVKD. The CDR3 runs 13 residues. The ends were cut back, 6 bases at V and 8 bases at J, with 13 bases in the middle. CDR3 bases: TGTGCCATCAGGCGTCGTCCGGAGGAAAAACTGTTTTTT. This sequence encodes CAIRRRPEEKLFF.

The table lists this clonotype with many counts. The V call is TRBV27, the J call TRBJ1-5; 10 nucleotides line up with TRBD1. This CDR3 spans 15 amino acids. V lost 3 bases to trimming and J lost 5 bases; unmatched junction nucleotides: 4. The germline CDR1 and CDR2 sequences are MNHEY and SMNVEV (reference sequence). The CDR3 DNA reads TGTGCCAGCAGTTTTTTGGGACAGGGGCATCAGCCCCAGCATTTT. Its protein is CASSFLGQGHQPQHF.

The chain recombines TRBV24-1 with TRBJ2-1, with D maybe TRBD1 (5 bases). CDR1 KGHDR and CDR2 SFDVKD come from the germline V gene. V lost 5 bases, J lost 0 bases, and 7 bases lay in between. This CDR3 is built from 14 residues. CDR3 nucleotide sequence: TGTGCCACCAGTGCCCAGGGCTCCTACAATGAGCAGTTCTTC. Its translation is CATSAQGSYNEQFF.

In this sample, this clonotype turned up many times. CDR3 nucleotides: TGCAGTGCTGACGGCTTGCAACGGGCGCGGCCGTTCAGCTCCTACAATGAGCAGTTCTTC. Amino acid sequence: CSADGLQRARPFSSYNEQFF. The genes are TRBV20-1 and TRBJ2-1; D call uncertain. The CDR3 covers 20 residues. Trimming removed 5 bases at V and 0 bases at J, with 29 bases between. Germline lookup yields CDR1 DFQATT and CDR2 SNEGSKA (reference sequence).

This clonotype has only a few counts. This chain joins TRBV4-3 and TRBJ2-3; no firm D call. Trimming shortened V by 1 base and J by 4 bases, and 6 bases separated the two germline ends. The CDR3 has 13 amino acids. Germline V gene sequence: CDR1 LGHNA, CDR2 YSLEER. The CDR3 nucleotides read TGCGCCAGCAGCCAAGTAGACGCAGATACGCAGTATTTT. Translating it yields CASSQVDADTQYF.

V is TRBV7-8 and J is TRBJ1-1; no definite D call. Trimming removed 2 bases at V and 7 bases at J, with 11 bases between. This CDR3 spans 13 amino acids. Germline V gives CDR1 SGHVS, CDR2 FQNEAQ. CDR3 coding DNA: TGTGCCAGCAGCTTACCCCATTCGGGTGAAGCTTTCTTT. This codes for CASSLPHSGEAFF.

V and J are TRBV20-1 and TRBJ2-2; D remains unclear. This CDR3 spans 15 amino acids. The V and J ends lost 0 bases and 1 base respectively, with 9 bases between them. Germline V CDR1 and CDR2: DFQATT, SNEGSKA (reference sequence). Here the CDR3 reads CSARDFAGNTGELFF. Here the CDR3 DNA reads TGCAGTGCTAGAGATTTCGCAGGGAACACCGGGGAGCTGTTTTTT.

This clonotype was seen a few times. Here the CDR3 reads CASRVGGRTGELFF. CDR3 DNA: TGTGCCAGCAGGGTGGGGGGTCGCACCGGGGAGCTGTTTTTT. The chain is built from TRBV12-3 or TRBV12-4 and TRBJ2-2; tentatively, D is TRBD2 (6 bases). The CDR3 spans 14 residues. V dropped 6 bases and J dropped 4 bases, with 12 bases sitting between them.

This clonotype was observed a few times. V gene TRBV6-5 combines with J gene TRBJ2-3; tentative D call: TRBD2 (5 bases). The germline V and J ends were trimmed by 1 base and 0 bases, with 11 bases remaining between them. The CDR3 contains 16 residues. Germline V gene data show CDR1 as MNHEY and CDR2 as SVGAGI. The CDR3 bases are TGTGCCAGCAGTTACTACAGCGGCGCAAGCACAGATACGCAGTATTTT. Protein: CASSYYSGASTDTQYF.

A few counts support this clonotype. The V gene is TRBV27, the J gene TRBJ2-3, with D tentatively TRBD2 (6 bases). CDR1 MNHEY and CDR2 SMNVEV come from the germline V gene (reference sequence). V lost 3 bases, J lost 4 bases, and 17 bases lay in between. This CDR3 has 16 residues. CDR3 loop: CASSFLGEAAADTQYF. CDR3 DNA: TGTGCCAGCAGTTTTCTCGGGGAGGCTGCTGCAGATACGCAGTATTTT.

This clonotype was picked up a small number of times. The chain links TRBV27 to TRBJ1-4, with D perhaps TRBD1 (5 bases). Between the trimmed V and J ends, which lost 0 bases and 7 bases, there was a span of 12 bases. This CDR3 spans 15 amino acids. Germline CDR1 is MNHEY and CDR2 is SMNVEV (reference sequence). This CDR3 reads CASSLSITGPEKLFF. The CDR3 coding sequence is TGTGCCAGCAGTTTATCCATCACGGGACCTGAAAAACTGTTTTTT.

This clonotype was picked up many times. The V and J genes are TRBV6-5 and TRBJ1-1, with a weak D call TRBD1 (5 bases). Germline assignment: CDR1 MNHEY and CDR2 SVGAGI. V was trimmed by 0 bases and J by 5 bases, leaving 13 bases between them. CDR3 length: 15 amino acids. The CDR3 loop reads CASSYSGGGGTEAFF. The CDR3, as DNA: TGTGCCAGCAGTTACTCGGGGGGAGGTGGGACTGAAGCTTTCTTT.

This clonotype was counted at least ten times. V gene TRBV5-1 combines with J gene TRBJ2-5; 8 nucleotides agree with TRBD2. CDR1 and CDR2 (germline): SGHRS, YFSETQ. V shed 4 bases, J shed 4 bases, and the junction held 6 bases outside the gene matches. The CDR3 runs to 14 residues. The CDR3 protein is CASSISGTRETQYF. The CDR3 bases are TGCGCCAGCAGCATATCCGGGACTAGAGAGACCCAGTACTTC.

This clonotype showed up just a few times. The rearrangement uses TRBV20-1 and TRBJ2-3; 7 positions agree with TRBD2. Trimming removed 3 bases from V and 1 base from J; junction bases left unmatched: 7. CDR1 and CDR2 from the germline V gene are DFQATT and SNEGSKA (reference sequence). The CDR3 sequence is 15 residues long. CDR3 residues: CSARGTTERTDTQYF. DNA for the CDR3: TGCAGTGCTAGGGGGACTACCGAGCGCACAGATACGCAGTATTTT.

For the CDR3, the DNA is TGTGCCAGCAGCATCCCCCTAAAAGGAGTTACGAACACTGAAGCTTTCTTT. Translated, it gives CASSIPLKGVTNTEAFF. The V call is TRBV5-5, the J call TRBJ1-1; D is undetermined. Germline lookup yields CDR1 SGHKS and CDR2 YYEKEE (reference sequence). This CDR3 has 17 residues. Deletions cut 4 bases from V and 1 base from J, with 20 bases between.

In this sample, this clonotype turned up a few times. The V and J genes are TRBV10-3 and TRBJ2-5; the match to TRBD2 covers 8 bases. This CDR3 is 12 amino acids long. J was trimmed by 3 bases and V by 10 bases; bases with no gene match: 4. CDR1 is ENHRY and CDR2 is SYGVKD in the germline V gene. CDR3 region: CATGLAEETQYF. The CDR3 nucleotides are TGTGCCACAGGACTAGCCGAAGAGACCCAGTACTTC.

This clonotype appeared a few times. CDR3 protein: CASSLRQGADTQYF. CDR3 coding DNA: TGTGCCAGCAGCTTACGGCAGGGGGCCGATACGCAGTATTTT. The chain has TRBV7-2 and TRBJ2-3; 8 bases match TRBD1. The junction had 4 bases not matched to a gene; V was cut back by 2 bases and J by 6 bases. In germline, CDR1 is SGHTA, CDR2 FQGNSA. The CDR3 is 14 residues long.

The chain joins TRBV3-1 to TRBJ2-2; the D is unclear. Trimming left V 4 bases short and J 6 bases short, with 6 bases between. The CDR3 is 12 residues long. The germline V gene encodes CDR1 LGHDT and CDR2 YNNKEL (reference sequence). CDR3 in amino acids: CASSLIPGELFF. The CDR3, as DNA: TGTGCCAGCAGCCTTATTCCCGGGGAGCTGTTTTTT.

This chain uses TRBV7-8 with TRBJ2-7; 9 nucleotides align to TRBD2. With 2 bases clipped from V and 3 bases from J, the junction kept 8 bases outside the gene matches. The germline gives CDR1 SGHVS, CDR2 FQNEAQ. The CDR3 length is 16 residues. The CDR3 is CASSLSTISGGYEQYF. CDR3 coding DNA: TGTGCCAGCAGCTTATCCACGATTAGCGGGGGCTACGAGCAGTACTTC.

The chain links TRBV30 to TRBJ2-7, with TRBD1 identical over 7 bases. The CDR3 has 12 residues. CDR1 is GTSNPN, CDR2 SVGIG, per germline (reference sequence). Germline trimming cut 5 bases from V and 4 bases from J; bases unmatched to any gene: 5. CDR3 DNA sequence: TGTGCCTGGGGGACAGAGGGATACGAGCAGTACTTC. It yields the protein CAWGTEGYEQYF.

This clonotype was seen more than once but under ten times. The chain is built from TRBV7-9 and TRBJ2-7; 10 positions match TRBD2. Germline V CDR1 and CDR2: SEHNR, FQNEAQ (reference sequence). CDR3 length: 15 amino acids. V lost 4 bases, J lost 4 bases, and 7 bases stayed unmatched. This CDR3 reads CASSSLSGGAYEQYF. CDR3 bases: TGTGCCAGCAGCTCCTTAAGCGGGGGGGCGTACGAGCAGTACTTC.